The clone carrying this T cell receptor beta chain has more than one count but fewer than ten. Germline lookup yields CDR1 SGHRS and CDR2 YFSETQ. With V trimmed by 1 base and J by 7 bases, 8 bases remained unmatched. The CDR3 is made up of 15 amino acids. Profiled with immunoSEQ multiplex PCR; TCRdb holds only in-frame clones, not every one. This repertoire shows fewer than 150,000 clones, about 87% found once; its top ten account for 25% to 35%. This record belongs to a study of blood T cell repertoires in COVID-19. The chain joins TRBV5-1 to TRBJ1-5; TRBD1 matches at 7 bases. Sequences were obtained from peripheral blood. The TCR comes from a woman in her 70s with acute or convalescent COVID-19. The CDR3 region has the DNA TGCGCCAGCAGCTTGAATCCCACAGGGGAGCAGCCCCAGCATTTT. It translates to CASSLNPTGEQPQHF.